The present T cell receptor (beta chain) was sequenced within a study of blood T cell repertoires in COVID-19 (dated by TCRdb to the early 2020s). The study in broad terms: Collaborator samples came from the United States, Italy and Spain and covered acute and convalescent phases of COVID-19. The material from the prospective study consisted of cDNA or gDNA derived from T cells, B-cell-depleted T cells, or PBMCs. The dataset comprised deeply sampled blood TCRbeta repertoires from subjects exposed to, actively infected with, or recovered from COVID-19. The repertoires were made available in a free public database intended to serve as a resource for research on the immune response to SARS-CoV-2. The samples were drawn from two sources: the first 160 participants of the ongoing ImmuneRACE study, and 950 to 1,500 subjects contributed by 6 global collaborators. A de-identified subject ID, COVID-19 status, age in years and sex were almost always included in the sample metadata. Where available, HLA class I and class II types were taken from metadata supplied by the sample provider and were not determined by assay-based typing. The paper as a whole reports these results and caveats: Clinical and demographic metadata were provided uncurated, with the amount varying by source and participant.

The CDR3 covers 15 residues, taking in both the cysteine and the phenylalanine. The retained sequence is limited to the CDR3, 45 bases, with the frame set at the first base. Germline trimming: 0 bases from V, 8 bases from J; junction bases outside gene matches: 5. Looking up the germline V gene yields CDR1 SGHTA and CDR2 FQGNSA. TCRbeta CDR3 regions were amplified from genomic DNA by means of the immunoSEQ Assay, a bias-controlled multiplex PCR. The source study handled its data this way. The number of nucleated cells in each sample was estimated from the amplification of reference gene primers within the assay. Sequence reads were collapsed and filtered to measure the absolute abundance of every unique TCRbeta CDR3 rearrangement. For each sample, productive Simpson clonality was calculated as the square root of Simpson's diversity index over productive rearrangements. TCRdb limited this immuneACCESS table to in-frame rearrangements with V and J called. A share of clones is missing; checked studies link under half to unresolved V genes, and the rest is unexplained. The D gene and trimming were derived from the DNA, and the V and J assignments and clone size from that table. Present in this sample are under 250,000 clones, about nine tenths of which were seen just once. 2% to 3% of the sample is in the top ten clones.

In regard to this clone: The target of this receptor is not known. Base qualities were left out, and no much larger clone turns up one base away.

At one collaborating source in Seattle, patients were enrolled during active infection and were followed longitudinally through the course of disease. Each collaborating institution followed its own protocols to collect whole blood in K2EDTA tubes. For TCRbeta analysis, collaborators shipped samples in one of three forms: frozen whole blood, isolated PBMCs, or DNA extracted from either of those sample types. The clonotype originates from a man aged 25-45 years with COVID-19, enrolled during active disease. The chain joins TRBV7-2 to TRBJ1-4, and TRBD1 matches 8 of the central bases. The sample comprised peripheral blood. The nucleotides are TGTGCCAGCAGCTTAGCGAGGACAGGGAGCGAAAAACTGTTTTTT. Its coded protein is CASSLARTGSEKLFF.